This TCR beta chain is from a study of T-cell reconstitution after alpha-beta-depleted transplantation in children. Findings of the study overall: Once a year had passed after transplant, T-cell counts and diversity came mostly from newly produced T cells.

As for this clonotype: The target antigen is unknown.

Germline-derived CDR1 and CDR2 are WSHSY and SAAADI. CDR3 length: 13 amino acids. V lost 5 bases, J lost 6 bases, and 14 bases lay in between. Preparation of the TCRbeta library used unique molecular identifiers. TCRdb reprocessed the PCR reads with MiXCR, giving one entry per CDR3 protein. The sample holds about 900,000 distinct CDR3 sequences, about 29% seen once. The source is a boy less than two years old who had a stem cell transplant for SCID, so the T cells may come from the graft donor. The source material was PBMCs, mostly from graft donor cells, sampled 360 days after TCRalphabeta/CD19-depleted stem cell transplant. The rearrangement links TRBV10-2 to TRBJ2-7; the D gene is possibly TRBD2 (6 bases). Here the CDR3 reads CASSSGLFPEQYF. CDR3 nucleotide sequence: TGCGCCAGCAGTTCGGGACTTTTCCCCGAGCAGTACTTC.